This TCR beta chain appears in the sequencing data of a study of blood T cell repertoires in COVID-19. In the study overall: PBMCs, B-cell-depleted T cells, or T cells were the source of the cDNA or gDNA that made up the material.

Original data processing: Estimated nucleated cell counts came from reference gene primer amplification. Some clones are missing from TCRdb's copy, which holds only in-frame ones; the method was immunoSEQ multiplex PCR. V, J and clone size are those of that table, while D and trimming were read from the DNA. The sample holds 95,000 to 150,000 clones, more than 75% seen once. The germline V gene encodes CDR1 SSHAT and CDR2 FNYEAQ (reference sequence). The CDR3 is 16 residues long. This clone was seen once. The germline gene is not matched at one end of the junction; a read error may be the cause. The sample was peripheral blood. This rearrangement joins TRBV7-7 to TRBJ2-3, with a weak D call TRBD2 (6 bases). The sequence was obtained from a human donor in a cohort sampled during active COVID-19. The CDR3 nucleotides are TGTGCTAGCAGCTCGGACCCTCCGGGGGGCACAGATACGCAGTATTTT. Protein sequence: CASSSDPPGGTDTQYF.